These 15 T cell receptor beta chains originate from one sample sequenced in a study of T cell responses to AZD1222 COVID-19 vaccine. Some clones are missing from TCRdb's copy, which holds only in-frame ones; the method was immunoSEQ multiplex PCR. The sample records about 140,000 clones, around 92% being singletons. Sequenced here: peripheral blood, sampled 28 days after the second AZD1222 dose. Receptors were obtained from an adult who received the AZD1222 COVID-19 vaccine.

The genes are TRBV6-4 and TRBJ2-2; D is unresolved. Germline assignment: CDR1 MRHNA and CDR2 SNTAGT. V gave up 3 bases and J gave up 3 bases, with 8 bases separating them. The CDR3 extends over 14 amino acids. The CDR3 region is CASSEGYYTGELFF. The CDR3 DNA sequence: TGTGCCAGCAGTGAGGGCTACTACACCGGGGAGCTGTTTTTT.

The gene calls are TRBV2 and TRBJ2-1, with 8 bases aligning to TRBD1. After removal of 4 bases from V and 8 bases from J, the junction contained 1 base not matched to a gene. Germline V gene lookup returns CDR1 SNHLY and CDR2 FYNNEI. The CDR3 has 12 residues. The CDR3 sequence is CASSGQGHEQFF. For the CDR3, the DNA is TGTGCCAGCAGTGGACAGGGGCATGAGCAGTTCTTC.

The chain recombines TRBV29-1 with TRBJ1-3; no definite D call. The CDR3 covers 14 residues. Germline CDR1 is SQVTM and CDR2 is ANQGSEA. Trimming took 5 bases from V and 0 from J, leaving 11 bases between them. The CDR3 is CSVQVRSSGNTIYF. The CDR3 DNA is TGCAGCGTTCAGGTCAGGAGCTCTGGAAACACCATATATTTT. Looking up the rest from reference TRBV29-1 and TRBJ1-3 gives the full variable domain: SAVISQKPSRDICQRGTSLTIQCQVDSQVTMMFWYRQQPGQSLTLIATANQGSEATYESGFVIDKFPISRPNLTFSTLTVSNMSPEDSSIYLCSVQVRSSGNTIYFGEGSWLTVV.

This clone was detected once. The rearrangement joins TRBV12-3 or TRBV12-4 to TRBJ1-1; a possible D gene is TRBD1 (5 bases). The CDR3 contains 13 residues. With 3 bases removed from V and 1 base from J, the gap between germline ends came to 6 bases. In DNA form, the CDR3 reads TGTGCCAGCAGTTTTCAGGGGAACACTGAAGCTTTCTTT. It translates to CASSFQGNTEAFF.

The chain employs TRBV2 and TRBJ2-2; no definite D call. CDR3 length: 14 residues. Germline CDR1 is SNHLY and CDR2 is FYNNEI. V was pared by 4 bases and J by 8 bases, with 14 bases between. CDR3 in amino acids: CASSAETRRGELFF. CDR3 sequence (DNA): TGTGCCAGCAGTGCTGAGACAAGGCGAGGGGAGCTGTTTTTT.

The rearrangement uses TRBV9 and TRBJ2-5; 8 bases match TRBD1. CDR3 length: 13 residues. Germline CDR1 and CDR2: SGDLS and YYNGEE. Germline trimming cut 7 bases from V and 4 bases from J; bases unmatched to any gene: 6. The CDR3 DNA follows: TGTGCCAGCCGCGGACAGGGCGGAGAGACCCAGTACTTC. Translation: CASRGQGGETQYF.

The chain joins TRBV14 to TRBJ2-6; D is uncertain. Trimming took off 4 bases at V and 0 bases at J, with 1 base between the two ends. CDR1 is SGHDN, CDR2 FVKESK, per germline. This CDR3 has 13 amino acids. The DNA of the CDR3 is TGTGCCAGCAGCCTCTCTGGGGCCAACGTCCTGACTTTC. This gives the protein CASSLSGANVLTF.

Only one count was recorded for this clone. V gene TRBV19 combines with J gene TRBJ1-1; no reliable D call. V lost 5 bases and J lost 0, with 7 bases in between. In germline, CDR1 is LNHDA, CDR2 SQIVND (reference sequence). The CDR3 has 13 residues. The CDR3 DNA follows: TGTGCCAGTAGTCTGTCAGTGAACACTGAAGCTTTCTTT. Translating gives CASSLSVNTEAFF.

The chain has TRBV25-1 and TRBJ2-4, with no clear D. The germline CDR1 and CDR2 sequences are MGHDK and SYGVNS. Trimming left V 8 bases short and J 8 bases short, with 10 bases between. The CDR3 consists of 11 residues. The CDR3 nucleotides read TGTGCCAGCCGGAATCTCTACATTCAGTACTTC. Residues: CASRNLYIQYF. The whole variable domain, remainder taken from reference TRBV25-1 and TRBJ2-4, is EADIYQTPRYLVIGTGKKITLECSQTMGHDKMYWYQQDPGMELHLIHYSYGVNSTEKGDLSSESTVSRIRTEHFPLTLESARPSHTSQYLCASRNLYIQYFGAGTRLSVL.

The V and J genes are TRBV5-6 and TRBJ2-7; no clear D gene. Trimming stripped 2 bases from V and 2 bases from J, with 11 bases between. Germline lookup yields CDR1 SGHDT and CDR2 YYEEEE. There are 14 residues in the CDR3. The CDR3 DNA sequence: TGTGCCAGCAGCTTAGGCGGCTCTACCTACGAGCAGTACTTC. Encoded protein: CASSLGGSTYEQYF.

The rearrangement joins TRBV7-9 to TRBJ1-4; D perhaps matches TRBD1 (5 bases). The CDR3 loop spans 13 amino acids. The ends were cut back, 8 bases at V and 4 bases at J, with 11 bases in the middle. Per germline, CDR1 SEHNR and CDR2 FQNEAQ (reference sequence). The CDR3 nucleotides are TGTGCCAGCCTCCGGGGGGGTAATGAAAAACTGTTTTTT. As protein: CASLRGGNEKLFF.

The chain recombines TRBV5-1 with TRBJ1-3; TRBD1 is a possible D gene (5 bases). The V end was cut by 1 base, the J end by 0 bases, with 8 bases between. The CDR3 loop spans 15 amino acids. In germline, CDR1 is SGHRS, CDR2 YFSETQ. The CDR3 spells CASSLTGISGNTIYF. The CDR3 nucleotides are TGCGCCAGCAGCTTGACAGGTATCTCTGGAAACACCATATATTTT.

This clone was seen just once. The chain carries TRBV7-9 and TRBJ2-7, with TRBD1 matching over 9 bases. The CDR3 is 15 residues long. The germline CDR1 and CDR2 sequences are SEHNR and FQNEAQ (reference sequence). J was trimmed by 9 bases and V by 5 bases; bases with no gene match: 14. DNA for the CDR3: TGTGCCAGCAGCCTGTCGACAGGGGGTCGTACGAGGCAGTACTTC. This gives the protein CASSLSTGGRTRQYF.

The rearrangement joins TRBV28 to TRBJ1-2; D is unclear. The CDR3 has 14 residues. Trimming left V 2 bases short and J 0 bases short, with 7 bases between. CDR1 and CDR2 (germline): MDHEN, SYDVKM. The CDR3 reads CASSLSGTNYGYTF. The CDR3 DNA reads TGTGCCAGCAGTTTAAGCGGAACTAACTATGGCTACACCTTC.

The J gene is TRBJ1-5, the V gene TRBV27; D may be TRBD1 (6 bases). This CDR3 comprises 16 residues. The V gene's germline CDR1 is MNHEY and CDR2 SMNVEV (reference sequence). V was pared by 6 bases and J by 1 base, with 16 bases between. The CDR3 nucleotides are TGTGCCAGCAGGATAGGGGGGGGCGGAAGCAATCAGCCCCAGCATTTT. This translates into CASRIGGGGSNQPQHF.